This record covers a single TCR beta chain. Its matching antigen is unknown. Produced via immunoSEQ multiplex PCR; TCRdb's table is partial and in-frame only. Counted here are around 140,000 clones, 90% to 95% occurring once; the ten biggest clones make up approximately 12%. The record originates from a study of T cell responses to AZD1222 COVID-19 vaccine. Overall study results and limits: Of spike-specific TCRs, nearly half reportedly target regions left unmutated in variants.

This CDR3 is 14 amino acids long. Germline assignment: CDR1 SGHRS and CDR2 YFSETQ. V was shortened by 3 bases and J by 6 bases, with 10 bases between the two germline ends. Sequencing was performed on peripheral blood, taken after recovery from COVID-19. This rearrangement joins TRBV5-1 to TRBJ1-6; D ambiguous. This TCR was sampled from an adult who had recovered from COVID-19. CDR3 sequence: CASSSSQPNSPLHF. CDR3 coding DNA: TGCGCCAGCAGCTCCTCACAACCTAATTCACCCCTCCACTTT.